The 32 T cell receptor beta chains in this list originate from one sample, sequenced in a study of blood T cell repertoires in COVID-19. Some clones are missing from TCRdb's copy, which holds only in-frame ones; the method was immunoSEQ multiplex PCR. The sample shows roughly 390,000 clones, 85% of them seen only once. Sequencing was carried out using peripheral blood. These TCRs come from a young woman with acute or convalescent COVID-19.

The gene calls are TRBV10-1 and TRBJ2-3; D is possibly TRBD2 (6 bases). V lost 4 bases, J lost 6 bases, and 8 bases lay in between. This CDR3 comprises 12 residues. Germline V lookup: CDR1 WNHNN, CDR2 SYGVQD (reference sequence). The DNA for the CDR3 is TGCGCCAGCAGTGGGGACTTTGATACGCAGTATTTT. It yields the protein CASSGDFDTQYF.

The chain employs TRBV7-8 and TRBJ1-4; a possible D gene is TRBD1 (6 bases). The V and J ends lost 5 bases and 1 base respectively, with 8 bases between them. The CDR3 covers 14 residues. Germline loops: CDR1 SGHVS, CDR2 FQNEAQ. This CDR3 reads CASSRGGTNEKLFF. Here the CDR3 DNA reads TGTGCCAGCAGCAGGGGGGGAACTAATGAAAAACTGTTTTTT.

The chain is built from TRBV27 and TRBJ2-3; TRBD1 matches 9 bases. J lost 5 bases, V lost 9 bases, and 9 bases had no gene match. CDR1 MNHEY and CDR2 SMNVEV come from the germline V gene (reference sequence). This CDR3 comprises 14 residues. In DNA form, the CDR3 reads TGTGCCAGGAGGACAGGGGTTAGGGGAGATACGCAGTATTTT. This translates into CARRTGVRGDTQYF.

The V call is TRBV6-5, the J call TRBJ1-2; the D is unclear. There are 14 residues in the CDR3. Per germline, CDR1 MNHEY and CDR2 SVGAGI. V was shortened by 6 bases and J by 5 bases, with 16 bases between the two germline ends. CDR3 bases: TGTGCCAGCAGGGTGGAGGGAGTAGTTTATGGCTACACCTTC. The encoded protein is CASRVEGVVYGYTF.

The genes are TRBV6-5 and TRBJ2-2; 7 bases fit TRBD1. J was trimmed by 2 bases and V by 10 bases; bases with no gene match: 10. Germline CDR1 is MNHEY and CDR2 is SVGAGI. This CDR3 is 15 amino acids long. The CDR3 DNA sequence: TGTGCCACCCACCTTGGGACAGTAAACACCGGGGAGCTGTTTTTT. This translates into CATHLGTVNTGELFF.

The J gene is TRBJ1-2, the V gene TRBV9, with TRBD1 identical over 9 bases. The V gene's germline CDR1 is SGDLS and CDR2 YYNGEE. The CDR3 is 16 residues long. Trimming cost V 0 bases and J 7 bases; bases outside gene matches: 10. CDR3 coding DNA: TGTGCCAGCAGCGTAGATGGTGGGACAGGGAAATTTGGCTACACCTTC. This gives the protein CASSVDGGTGKFGYTF.

V gene TRBV3-1 (or the pseudogene TRBV3-2) combines with J gene TRBJ2-1; TRBD2 agrees at 12 bases. The V segment lost 1 base and the J segment 7 bases; nucleotides outside the gene matches: 5. Germline CDR1 LGHDT, CDR2 YNNKEL (reference sequence). The CDR3 contains 16 residues. The CDR3 reads CASSQGLAGEGNEQFF. The CDR3 nucleotides read TGTGCCAGCAGCCAAGGACTAGCGGGGGAGGGGAATGAGCAGTTCTTC.

With regard to this clone: Different DNA sequences within this sample yield the same CDR3. The chain combines TRBV5-1 with TRBJ1-5; TRBD1 agrees at 10 bases. With V trimmed by 0 bases and J by 4 bases, 1 base remained unmatched. CDR3 length: 15 amino acids. From germline, CDR1 is SGHRS and CDR2 YFSETQ. The CDR3 sequence is CASSLGTGGNQPQHF. The DNA of the CDR3 is TGCGCCAGCAGCTTGGGGACAGGGGGGAATCAGCCCCAGCATTTT.

This chain links TRBV5-5 with TRBJ1-1; D is unresolved. Germline loops: CDR1 SGHKS, CDR2 YYEKEE (reference sequence). The V and J ends lost 2 bases and 1 base respectively, with 9 bases between them. The CDR3 totals 14 residues. The CDR3: CASSLDSGNTEAFF. DNA of the CDR3: TGTGCCAGCAGCTTAGATAGTGGGAACACTGAAGCTTTCTTT.

The rearrangement links TRBV6-5 to TRBJ2-5; D not resolved. This CDR3 has 10 residues. V was shortened by 7 bases and J by 5 bases, with 5 bases between the two germline ends. The germline CDR1 and CDR2 sequences are MNHEY and SVGAGI. DNA for the CDR3: TGTGCCAGCATCCGGGAGACCCAGTACTTC. Protein: CASIRETQYF.

The chain has TRBV21-1 and TRBJ2-1; TRBD2, the D gene given by the table, was not confirmed from the DNA. TRBV21-1 is labeled a pseudogene. The CDR3 runs 16 residues. CDR3 coding DNA: TGTGCCAGCAGCAGCGGGGTTCCCGCGTGGGTGGATGAGCAGTTCTTC. It codes for CASSSGVPAWVDEQFF.

In DNA, the CDR3 is TGTGCCAGCAGCTTGGTTGGTGGGTGGTGGACAGATGAAAATGAAAAACTGTTTTTT. Translation: CASSLVGGWWTDENEKLFF. The chain recombines TRBV5-6 with TRBJ1-4, with D possibly TRBD1 on 6 matching bases. Germline CDR1 reads SGHDT; CDR2 reads YYEEEE. V dropped 0 bases and J dropped 5 bases, with 23 bases sitting between them. The CDR3 covers 19 residues.

This clone was detected a few times. The rearrangement links TRBV12-2 to TRBJ1-2. TRBV12-2 is shown as a pseudogene. The CDR3 extends over 10 amino acids. CDR3 DNA: TGTGCAAGTCGCTTTAGCGGCTACACCTTC. This translates into CASRFSGYTF.

The genes are TRBV28 and TRBJ2-3, with TRBD2 identical over 8 bases. Trimming at V came to 6 bases and at J to 3 bases, leaving 11 bases not matched to a gene. CDR1 is MDHEN, CDR2 SYDVKM, per germline. There are 16 residues in the CDR3. The CDR3 sequence: CASRALSSGQTDTQYF. CDR3 nucleotides: TGTGCCAGCAGAGCCCTGTCTAGCGGGCAGACAGATACGCAGTATTTT.

This chain links TRBV6-2 or TRBV6-3 with TRBJ2-1, with TRBD2 matching over 14 bases. The CDR3 extends over 16 amino acids. The ends lost 6 bases at V and 7 bases at J; junction bases unmatched: 8. From germline, CDR1 is MNHEY and CDR2 SVGEGT. This CDR3 is CASSNDGTSGGNEQFF. CDR3 in DNA: TGTGCCAGCAGCAACGATGGGACTAGCGGGGGAAATGAGCAGTTCTTC.

The rearrangement uses TRBV2 and TRBJ2-3, with a tentative D call TRBD2 (6 bases). The CDR3 contains 14 residues. V was pared by 5 bases and J by 6 bases, with 15 bases between. Germline CDR1 reads SNHLY; CDR2 reads FYNNEI. In DNA, the CDR3 is TGTGCCAGCAGTCCCCCGGTAGGAGGGGATACGCAGTATTTT. Residues: CASSPPVGGDTQYF.

This chain connects TRBV27 to TRBJ1-4; the match to TRBD1 covers 10 bases. CDR1 and CDR2 (germline): MNHEY, SMNVEV (reference sequence). The CDR3 spans 14 residues. With 3 bases clipped from V and 7 bases from J, the junction kept 2 bases outside the gene matches. The CDR3 DNA follows: TGTGCCAGCAGTTTGGGGACAGGGGCTGAAAAACTGTTTTTT. Its translation is CASSLGTGAEKLFF.

V gene TRBV6-5 combines with J gene TRBJ1-5; D might be TRBD1 (5 bases). The germline CDR1 and CDR2 sequences are MNHEY and SVGAGI. Trimming left V 5 bases short and J 5 bases short, with 13 bases between. The CDR3 length is 14 residues. Here the CDR3 reads CASSLDSDDQPQHF. The CDR3 bases are TGTGCCAGCAGTCTAGACAGTGATGATCAGCCCCAGCATTTT.

The chain links TRBV11-2 to TRBJ1-1; D ambiguous. This CDR3 has 12 residues. Per the germline V gene, CDR1 is SGHAT and CDR2 is FQNNGV. The V end was cut by 10 bases, the J end by 7 bases, with 16 bases between. CDR3 nucleotide sequence: TGTGCCACCCTTGCATTTTCCGGTGAAGCTTTCTTT. It translates to CATLAFSGEAFF.

This chain joins TRBV7-2 and TRBJ1-1; D perhaps matches TRBD1 (6 bases). V gave up 4 bases and J gave up 6 bases, with 12 bases separating them. This CDR3 has 13 residues. Germline V lookup: CDR1 SGHTA, CDR2 FQGNSA. The CDR3: CASSYQGISEAFF. Written as DNA, the CDR3 is TGTGCCAGCAGCTATCAGGGGATTTCTGAAGCTTTCTTT.

CDR3 DNA: TGTGCCAGCAGCCCCCGAGTAAGAAGCTCCTACAATGAGCAGTTCTTC. This translates into CASSPRVRSSYNEQFF. The V gene is TRBV4-2, the J gene TRBJ2-1; no reliable D call. Germline V gene lookup returns CDR1 LGHNA and CDR2 YNFKEQ. With 4 bases removed from V and 0 bases from J, the gap between germline ends came to 13 bases. The CDR3 spans 16 residues.

This chain joins TRBV10-2 and TRBJ1-1; D is uncertain. The ends were cut back, 4 bases at V and 5 bases at J, with 14 bases in the middle. Germline CDR1 WSHSY, CDR2 SAAADI. The CDR3 runs to 14 residues. CDR3 DNA: TGCGCCAGCAGTGGAGTCCCATATTATACTGAAGCTTTCTTT. As protein: CASSGVPYYTEAFF.

The gene calls are TRBV12-5 and TRBJ1-5, with D possibly being TRBD1 (6 bases). The germline CDR1 and CDR2 sequences are LGHNT and FRNRAP. This CDR3 contains 15 residues. V was cut by 3 bases and J by 2 bases, with 11 bases left in between. CDR3 nucleotides: TGTGCTAGTGGTTTAGAGACAGGTGGCAATCAGCCCCAGCATTTT. Its translation is CASGLETGGNQPQHF.

This rearrangement joins TRBV29-1 to TRBJ2-5, with 9 nucleotides matching TRBD2. V lost 1 base to trimming and J lost 2 bases; unmatched junction nucleotides: 8. This CDR3 spans 16 amino acids. Germline V gives CDR1 SQVTM, CDR2 ANQGSEA. CDR3 nucleotides: TGCAGCGTTGAAGGGGGCGGAGCGGGAGGACAAGAGACCCAGTACTTC. Translation: CSVEGGGAGGQETQYF.

J is TRBJ2-3 and V is TRBV6-1, with 12 bases aligning to TRBD2. Germline CDR1 reads MNHNS; CDR2 reads SASEGT. The CDR3 is 14 residues long. Trimming took 2 bases from V and 13 from J; bases not matched to a gene: 7. In DNA form, the CDR3 reads TGTGCCAGCAGTGAACCGGCTAGCGGGGGGGCGGAGTATTTT. The encoded protein is CASSEPASGGAEYF.

In regard to this clone: Compared with germline, one end of the junction differs, possibly owing to a read error. The gene calls are TRBV11-2 and TRBJ2-1; 8 nucleotides line up with TRBD2. The germline V gene has CDR1 SGHAT and CDR2 FQNNGV. The CDR3 loop spans 14 amino acids. CDR3 nucleotides: TGTGCCAGCAGCTTAGACCCAATAGCGGGGAGACCCCTCTTC. It encodes CASSLDPIAGRPLF. The full variable domain, with the rest looked up from reference TRBV11-2 and TRBJ2-1, is EAGVAQSPRYKIIEKRQSVAFWCNPISGHATLYWYQQILGQGPKLLIQFQNNGVVDDSQLPKDRFSAERLKGVDSTLKIQPAKLEDSAVYLCASSLDPIAGRPLFGPGTRLTVL.

The rearrangement links TRBV7-6 to TRBJ2-5; D remains unclear. CDR1 SGHVS and CDR2 FNYEAQ come from the germline V gene. Trimming pared 1 base from V and 5 bases from J, leaving 5 bases between. This CDR3 has 12 amino acids. CDR3 nucleotide sequence: TGTGCCAGCAGCTTAGAGAGGGAGACCCAGTACTTC. It yields the protein CASSLERETQYF. The full variable domain, rest sourced from reference TRBV7-6 and TRBJ2-5, is GAGVSQSPRYKVTKRGQDVALRCDPISGHVSLYWYRQALGQGPEFLTYFNYEAQQDKSGLPNDRFSAERPEGSISTLTIQRTEQRDSAMYRCASSLERETQYFGPGTRLLVL.

The J gene is TRBJ2-3, the V gene TRBV27; 7 positions match TRBD1. CDR1 MNHEY and CDR2 SMNVEV come from the germline V gene (reference sequence). J gave up 4 bases and V 5 bases, and 6 bases lay outside the gene matches. The CDR3 sequence is 14 residues long. The CDR3 DNA is TGTGCCAGCAGTCCAGGAACAGGGGCAGATACGCAGTATTTT. This codes for CASSPGTGADTQYF.

The chain recombines TRBV28 with TRBJ2-1; 9 bases line up with TRBD2. Per germline, CDR1 MDHEN and CDR2 SYDVKM. With 2 bases clipped from V and 5 bases from J, the junction kept 4 bases outside the gene matches. This CDR3 is built from 15 residues. The chain's CDR3 is CASSLVTSGNNEQFF. The CDR3 DNA sequence: TGTGCCAGCAGTTTAGTGACTAGCGGTAACAATGAGCAGTTCTTC.

The chain combines TRBV28 with TRBJ1-1, with 7 bases matching TRBD1. The CDR3 contains 13 residues. Germline-derived CDR1 and CDR2 are MDHEN and SYDVKM. With V trimmed by 6 bases and J by 4 bases, 5 bases remained unmatched. This CDR3 reads CASRNRGITEAFF. The CDR3 nucleotides read TGTGCCAGCAGGAACAGGGGAATCACTGAAGCTTTCTTT.

The chain links TRBV24-1 to TRBJ2-7, with a weak D call TRBD2 (6 bases). V was trimmed by 0 bases and J by 3 bases, leaving 14 bases between them. Per the germline V gene, CDR1 is KGHDR and CDR2 is SFDVKD. This CDR3 has 16 residues. The CDR3 sequence: CATSDLRRDCYYEQYF. CDR3 sequence (DNA): TGTGCCACCAGTGATTTGCGTCGGGACTGCTACTACGAGCAGTACTTC.

The chain combines TRBV9 with TRBJ1-4, with D possibly being TRBD1 (5 bases). V was cut by 4 bases and J by 5 bases, with 15 bases left in between. The CDR3 spans 15 residues. Germline CDR1 SGDLS, CDR2 YYNGEE. The CDR3 DNA is TGTGCCAGCAGCCCCCAGGGAGGGGTCAATGAAAAACTGTTTTTT. This translates into CASSPQGGVNEKLFF.